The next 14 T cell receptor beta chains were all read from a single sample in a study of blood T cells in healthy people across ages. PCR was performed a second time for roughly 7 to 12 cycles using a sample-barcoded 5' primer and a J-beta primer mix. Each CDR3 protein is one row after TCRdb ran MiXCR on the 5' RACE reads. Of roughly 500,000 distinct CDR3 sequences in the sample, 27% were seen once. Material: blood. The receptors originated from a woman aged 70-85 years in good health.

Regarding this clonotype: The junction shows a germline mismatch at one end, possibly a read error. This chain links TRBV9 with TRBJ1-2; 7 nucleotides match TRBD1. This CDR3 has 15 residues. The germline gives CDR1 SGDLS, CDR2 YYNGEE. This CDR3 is CASSVPWTSGGGYAF. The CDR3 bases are TGTGCCAGCAGCGTTCCCTGGACTTCGGGAGGGGGCTACGCCTTC.

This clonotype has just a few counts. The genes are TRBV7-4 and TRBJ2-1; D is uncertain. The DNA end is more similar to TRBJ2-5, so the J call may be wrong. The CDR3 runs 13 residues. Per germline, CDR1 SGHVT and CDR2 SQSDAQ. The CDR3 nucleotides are TGTGCCAGCAGCCCCCATTGGTGGGAGACCCAGTACTTC. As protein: CASSPHWWETQYF.

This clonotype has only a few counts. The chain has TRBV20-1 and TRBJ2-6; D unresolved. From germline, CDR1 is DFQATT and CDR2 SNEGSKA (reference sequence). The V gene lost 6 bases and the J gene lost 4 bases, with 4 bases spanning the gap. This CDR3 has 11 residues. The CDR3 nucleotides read TGCAGTGCCCAAGGGGCCAACGTCCTGACTTTC. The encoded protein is CSAQGANVLTF.

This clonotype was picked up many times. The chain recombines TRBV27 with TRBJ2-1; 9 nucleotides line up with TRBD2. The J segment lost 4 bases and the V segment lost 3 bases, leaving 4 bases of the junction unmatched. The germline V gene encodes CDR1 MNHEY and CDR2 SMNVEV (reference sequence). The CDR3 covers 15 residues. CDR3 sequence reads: CASSFERGVYNEQFF. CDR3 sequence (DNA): TGTGCCAGCAGTTTCGAGCGGGGGGTTTACAATGAGCAGTTCTTC.

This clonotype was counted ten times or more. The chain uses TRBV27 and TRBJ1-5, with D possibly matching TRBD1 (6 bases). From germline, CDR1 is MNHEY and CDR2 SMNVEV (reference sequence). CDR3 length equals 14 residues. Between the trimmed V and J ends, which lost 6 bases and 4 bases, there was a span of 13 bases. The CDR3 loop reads CASSLRTGNQPQHF. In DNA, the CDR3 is TGTGCCAGCAGCTTAAGAACAGGGAATCAGCCCCAGCATTTT.

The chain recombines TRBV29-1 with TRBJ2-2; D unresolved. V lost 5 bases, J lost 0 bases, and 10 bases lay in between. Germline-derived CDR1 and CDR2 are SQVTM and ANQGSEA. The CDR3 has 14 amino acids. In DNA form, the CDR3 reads TGCAGCGTTCTGGACCTCGCGAACACCGGGGAGCTGTTTTTT. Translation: CSVLDLANTGELFF.

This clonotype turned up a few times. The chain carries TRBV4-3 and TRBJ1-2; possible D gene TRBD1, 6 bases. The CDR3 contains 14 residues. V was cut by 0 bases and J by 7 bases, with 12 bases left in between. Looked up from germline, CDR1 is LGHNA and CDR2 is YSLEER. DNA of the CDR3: TGCGCCAGCAGCCAAGAACAGGGTAACGGTGGCTACACCTTC. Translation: CASSQEQGNGGYTF.

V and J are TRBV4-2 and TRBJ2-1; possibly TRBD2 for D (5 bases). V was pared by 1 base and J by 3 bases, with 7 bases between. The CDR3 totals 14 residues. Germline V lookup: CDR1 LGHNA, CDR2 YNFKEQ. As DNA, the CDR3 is TGTGCCAGCAGCCAAGGGGGAGACTACAATGAGCAGTTCTTC. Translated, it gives CASSQGGDYNEQFF.

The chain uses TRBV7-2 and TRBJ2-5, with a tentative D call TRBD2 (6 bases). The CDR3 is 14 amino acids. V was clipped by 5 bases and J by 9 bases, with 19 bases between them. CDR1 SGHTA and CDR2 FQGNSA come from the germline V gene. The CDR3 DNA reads TGTGCCAGCAGCCCCTCGGGACTCTCCGTGGCCCAGTACTTC. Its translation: CASSPSGLSVAQYF.

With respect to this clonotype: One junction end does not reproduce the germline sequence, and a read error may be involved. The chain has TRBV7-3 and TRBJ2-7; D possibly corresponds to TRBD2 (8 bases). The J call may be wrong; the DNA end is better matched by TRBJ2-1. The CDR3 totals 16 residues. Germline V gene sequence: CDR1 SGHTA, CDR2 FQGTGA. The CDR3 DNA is TGTGCCAGCAGCAAAGGGGGCGGGGGGCCCTACAATGGGCAGTTCTTC. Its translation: CASSKGGGGPYNGQFF.

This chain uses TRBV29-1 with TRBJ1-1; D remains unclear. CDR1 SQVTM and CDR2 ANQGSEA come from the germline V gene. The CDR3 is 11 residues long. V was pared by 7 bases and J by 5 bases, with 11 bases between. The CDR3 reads CSGAAETEAFF. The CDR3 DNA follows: TGCAGCGGGGCAGCGGAAACTGAAGCTTTCTTT.

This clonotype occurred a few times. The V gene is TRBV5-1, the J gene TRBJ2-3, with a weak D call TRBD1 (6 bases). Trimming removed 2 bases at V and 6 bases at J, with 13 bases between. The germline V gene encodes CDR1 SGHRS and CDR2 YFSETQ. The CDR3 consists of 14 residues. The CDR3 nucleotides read TGCGCCAGCAGCTTAGGACAGCAAGCGGATACGCAGTATTTT. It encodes CASSLGQQADTQYF. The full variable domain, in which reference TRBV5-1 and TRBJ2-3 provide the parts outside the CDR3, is KAGVTQTPRYLIKTRGQQVTLSCSPISGHRSVSWYQQTPGQGLQFLFEYFSETQRNKGNFPGRFSGRQFSNSRSEMNVSTLELGDSALYLCASSLGQQADTQYFGPGTRLTVL.

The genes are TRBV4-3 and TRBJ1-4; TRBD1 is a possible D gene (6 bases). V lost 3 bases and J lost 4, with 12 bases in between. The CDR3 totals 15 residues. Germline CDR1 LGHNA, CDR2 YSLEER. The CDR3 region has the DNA TGCGCCAGCAGCCACCCCGGGGGCCTTAATGAAAAACTGTTTTTT. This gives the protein CASSHPGGLNEKLFF.

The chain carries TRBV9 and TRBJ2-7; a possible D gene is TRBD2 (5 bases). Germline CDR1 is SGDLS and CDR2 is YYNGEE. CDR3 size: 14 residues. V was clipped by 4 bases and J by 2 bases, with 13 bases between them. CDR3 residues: CASSPQPGAYEQYF. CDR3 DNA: TGTGCCAGCAGCCCCCAACCCGGGGCCTACGAGCAGTACTTC.